This T cell receptor (beta chain) is from a study of neurological immune-mediated disorders. Turning to the study itself: Relapsing-remitting disease was seen in about 90% of the roughly 35 multiple sclerosis patients, and secondary progressive disease was seen in 3. Overall study results and limits: Phylogenetic grouping assigned the repertoires of 18 of 34 multiple sclerosis patients to a single related-CDR3 cluster, which may represent a signature.

This clonotype came up many times. The target antigen is unknown. TCRdb re-called the 5' RACE reads with MiXCR, one entry per CDR3 protein. The sample has 60,000 to 85,000 distinct CDR3 sequences, around 5.2% seen once. The TCR comes from a man between 18 and 29 years old with multiple sclerosis. Material: PBMCs.

The CDR3 DNA follows: TGCAGTGCTATGACGGATAGCAATCAGCCCCAGCATTTT. Translating gives CSAMTDSNQPQHF. The V call is TRBV20-1, the J call TRBJ1-5, with unresolved D. Trimming pared 4 bases from V and 0 bases from J, leaving 7 bases between. CDR3 length equals 13 residues. Germline loops: CDR1 DFQATT, CDR2 SNEGSKA (reference sequence).